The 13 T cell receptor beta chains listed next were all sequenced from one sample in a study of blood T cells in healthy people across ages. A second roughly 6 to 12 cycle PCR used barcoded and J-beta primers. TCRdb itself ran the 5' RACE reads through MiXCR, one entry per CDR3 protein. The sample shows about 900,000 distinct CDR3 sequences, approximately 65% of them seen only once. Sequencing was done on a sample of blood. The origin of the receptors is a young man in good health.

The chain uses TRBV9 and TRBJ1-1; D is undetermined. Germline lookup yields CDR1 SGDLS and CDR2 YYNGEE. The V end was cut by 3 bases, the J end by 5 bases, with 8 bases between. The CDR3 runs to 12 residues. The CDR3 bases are TGTGCCAGCAGCGGGTCGGTTACTGAAGCTTTCTTT. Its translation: CASSGSVTEAFF.

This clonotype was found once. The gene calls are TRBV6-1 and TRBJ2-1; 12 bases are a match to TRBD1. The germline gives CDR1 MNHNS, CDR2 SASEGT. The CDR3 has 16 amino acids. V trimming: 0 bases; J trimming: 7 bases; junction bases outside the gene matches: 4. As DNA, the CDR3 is TGTGCCAGCAGTGAAGCGCTGGGACAGGGGGCAAATGAGCAGTTCTTC. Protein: CASSEALGQGANEQFF.

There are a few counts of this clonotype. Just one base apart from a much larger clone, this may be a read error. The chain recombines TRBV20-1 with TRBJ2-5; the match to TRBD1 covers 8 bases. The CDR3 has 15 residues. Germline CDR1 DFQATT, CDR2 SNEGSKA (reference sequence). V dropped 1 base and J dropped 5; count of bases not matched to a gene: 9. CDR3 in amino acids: CSARAGDRSSETQYF. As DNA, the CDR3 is TGCAGTGCTAGAGCGGGGGACAGGTCCTCGGAGACCCAGTACTTC.

CDR3 nucleotides: TGTGCCAGCAGCCCGATCCTAGAGACCCAGTACTTC. Translating gives CASSPILETQYF. The rearrangement uses TRBV12-3 or TRBV12-4 and TRBJ2-5; D remains ambiguous. CDR3 size: 12 residues. V lost 6 bases and J 4 bases, leaving 9 bases between the germline ends.

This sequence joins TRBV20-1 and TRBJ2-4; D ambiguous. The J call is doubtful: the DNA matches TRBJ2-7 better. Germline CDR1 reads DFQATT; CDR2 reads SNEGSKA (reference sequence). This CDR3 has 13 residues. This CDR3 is CSARFIPGYEQYF. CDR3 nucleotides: TGCAGTGCTAGATTTATCCCAGGCTACGAGCAGTACTTC.

For the CDR3, the DNA is TGCAGCGTGCGAGGGACAGGGTCCCTTGGCTACACCTTC. This sequence encodes CSVRGTGSLGYTF. V is TRBV29-1 and J is TRBJ1-2; TRBD1 aligns across 9 bases. Germline-derived CDR1 and CDR2 are SQVTM and ANQGSEA. The CDR3 contains 13 residues. V shed 6 bases, J shed 7 bases, and the junction held 9 bases outside the gene matches.

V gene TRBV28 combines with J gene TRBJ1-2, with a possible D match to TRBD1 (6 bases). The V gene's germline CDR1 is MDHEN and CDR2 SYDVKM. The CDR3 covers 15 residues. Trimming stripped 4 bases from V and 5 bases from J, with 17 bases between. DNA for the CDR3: TGTGCCAGCAGTTCGGACAGAGGGGACTCGTATGGCTACACCTTC. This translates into CASSSDRGDSYGYTF.

CDR3 sequence (DNA): TGTGCCAGCAGTTTAGGGACCAGGGGACACTACAATGAGCAGTTCTTC. This encodes CASSLGTRGHYNEQFF. The chain combines TRBV27 with TRBJ2-1; a possible D gene is TRBD1 (6 bases). This CDR3 contains 16 residues. The germline V gene encodes CDR1 MNHEY and CDR2 SMNVEV (reference sequence). Deletions cut 2 bases from V and 3 bases from J, with 14 bases between.

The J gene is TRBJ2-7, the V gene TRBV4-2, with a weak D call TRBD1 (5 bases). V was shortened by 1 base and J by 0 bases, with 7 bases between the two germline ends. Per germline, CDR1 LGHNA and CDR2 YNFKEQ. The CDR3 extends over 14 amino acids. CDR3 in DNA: TGTGCCAGCAGCCAAGGGGGCATCTCCTACGAGCAGTACTTC. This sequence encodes CASSQGGISYEQYF.

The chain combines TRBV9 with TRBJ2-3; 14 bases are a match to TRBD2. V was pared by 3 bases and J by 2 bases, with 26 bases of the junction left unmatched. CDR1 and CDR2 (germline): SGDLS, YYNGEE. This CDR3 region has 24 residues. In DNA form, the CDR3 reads TGTGCCAGCAGCGCCTCCGGGGGGACTAGCGGGGGCTACTTCCCCAAGGAGTACACAGATACGCAGTATTTT. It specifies CASSASGGTSGGYFPKEYTDTQYF.

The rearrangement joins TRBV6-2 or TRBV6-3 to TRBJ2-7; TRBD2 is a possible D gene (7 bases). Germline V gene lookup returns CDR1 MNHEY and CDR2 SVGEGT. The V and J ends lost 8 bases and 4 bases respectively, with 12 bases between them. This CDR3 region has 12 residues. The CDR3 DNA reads TGTGCCAGCGGGGGGGCCGGGTACGAGCAGTACTTC. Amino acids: CASGGAGYEQYF.

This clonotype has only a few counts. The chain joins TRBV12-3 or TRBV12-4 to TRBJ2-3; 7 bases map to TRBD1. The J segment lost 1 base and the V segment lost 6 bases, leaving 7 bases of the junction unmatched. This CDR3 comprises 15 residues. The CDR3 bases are TGTGCCAGCAGCCCCTGGACAGGCCGCACAGATACGCAGTATTTT. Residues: CASSPWTGRTDTQYF.

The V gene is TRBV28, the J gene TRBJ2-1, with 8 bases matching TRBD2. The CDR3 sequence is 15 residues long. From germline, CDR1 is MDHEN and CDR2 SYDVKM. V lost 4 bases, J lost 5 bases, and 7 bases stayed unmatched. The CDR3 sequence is CASSYKAGENNEQFF. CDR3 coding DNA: TGTGCCAGCAGTTACAAAGCGGGAGAGAACAATGAGCAGTTCTTC.